The rows below give T cell receptor beta chains drawn from one sample of a study of cytomegalovirus exposure and HLA in healthy donors. TCRdb's copy holds only in-frame clones and misses some; the assay was immunoSEQ multiplex PCR. The sample lists 70,000 or so clones, roughly 90% occurring once. The sequenced material came from PBMCs. Every receptor here comes from a woman between 25 and 40 years old in good health and CMV-seronegative. Each CDR3 is given without its conserved first and last residue. The size of a clone is reported for some rows only, either as once, few or many, or as a class for expanded clones.

j_call clone_size v_call cdr3_length cdr3_aa
TRBJ2-6 - TRBV7-3 11 ASRFAGANVLT
TRBJ2-6 few TRBV7-3 14 ASRPPGLAGANVLT
TRBJ2-3 - TRBV6-4 13 ASSAQGDGTDTQY
TRBJ2-2 - TRBV9 15 ASSVAGGGMGTGELF
TRBJ1-2 - TRBV6-1 10 ASGGGGSGYT
TRBJ2-5 - TRBV11-3 12 ASSARDSQETQY
TRBJ2-1 - TRBV7-3 14 ASSLGLASSYNEQF
TRBJ2-2 - TRBV7-3 14 ASSLGSAGNTGELF
TRBJ2-7 - TRBV28 12 ASSLTRQVYEQY
TRBJ1-5 - TRBV27 15 ASSPQGQGYSNQPQH
TRBJ2-5 - TRBV5-1 14 ASSLDPLAGQETQY
TRBJ2-5 - TRBV21-1 12 ASSTPREQETQY
TRBJ2-1 few TRBV18 12 ASSPPVSYNEQF
TRBJ2-1 - TRBV2 14 ASRFGTSGIYNEQF
TRBJ2-3 - TRBV7-9 13 ASSPGLLSTDTQY
TRBJ1-3 - TRBV7-9 13 ASSPGERSGNTIY
TRBJ2-5 once TRBV7-6 14 ASSFRLAVSGETQY
TRBJ1-2 - TRBV6-1 13 ASTEVGGRRYGYT
TRBJ2-7 - TRBV6-1 13 ASTSPGQGAHEQY
TRBJ1-2 - TRBV5-1 15 ASSSGGSRFSNYGYT
TRBJ1-1 few TRBV19 11 ASFTGGHTEAF
TRBJ2-7 once TRBV19 11 ASSRGTGDEQY
TRBJ2-5 - TRBV6-1 12 ASSDARGFETQY
TRBJ2-3 - TRBV4-3 14 ASSSRDRSFTDTQY
TRBJ1-4 - TRBV5-1 11 ASSLDRNEKLF
TRBJ2-7 - TRBV6-6 11 ASSISVSYEQY
TRBJ2-2 - TRBV28 14 ASNLGAARVGGELF
TRBJ2-3 - TRBV7-8 13 ASSLFRGLTDTQY
TRBJ2-7 - TRBV11-1 14 ASSLAGTGGYYEQY
TRBJ2-7 - TRBV21-1 16 ASSKGSPQGSRCWEQY
TRBJ2-7 - TRBV28 14 ASSSLSGTISYEQY
TRBJ1-1 few TRBV4-1 12 ASSLGSRGPEAF
TRBJ2-7 - TRBV4-1 13 ASSAGQGSSYEQY
TRBJ2-7 - TRBV4-2 14 ASSQGEGRASYEQY
TRBJ2-7 few TRBV7-6 13 ASSPTADRDYEQY
TRBJ2-6 - TRBV5-4 15 ASSLGTGGTGANVLT
TRBJ2-3 - TRBV5-6 9 ASRRGGKQY
TRBJ2-7 - TRBV7-9 14 SSSNSKGQGDYEQY
TRBJ2-1 - TRBV4-2 13 ASSQDQREARNQF
TRBJ2-1 - TRBV7-2 13 ASSGTSGMGSEQF
TRBJ2-2 - TRBV5-4 15 ASSLSSGSGYTGELF
TRBJ2-3 - TRBV4-2 15 ASSQDLAGGYTDTQY
TRBJ2-1 - TRBV30 13 AWSLIAGSYNEQF
TRBJ2-5 - TRBV2 10 ASSLTWETQY
TRBJ1-4 - TRBV28 13 ASSSTDRGAEKLF
TRBJ2-7 - TRBV7-2 14 ASSEGGSGSQYEQY
TRBJ2-1 few TRBV6-4 14 ASSPEQLAEGNEQF
- - TRBV7-9 12 ASSRDRGFYEQY
TRBJ2-5 - TRBV29-1 11 SVEAGGQETQY
TRBJ2-7 - TRBV2 12 ASRGGLATSEQY
TRBJ2-1 - TRBV11-2 13 ASSRQQTSYNEQF
TRBJ1-2 - TRBV5-1 10 ASSLESYGYT
TRBJ2-1 - TRBV11-1 16 ASSSTGTSGGGYNEQF
TRBJ1-2 - TRBV18 13 ASSPGQGADYGYT